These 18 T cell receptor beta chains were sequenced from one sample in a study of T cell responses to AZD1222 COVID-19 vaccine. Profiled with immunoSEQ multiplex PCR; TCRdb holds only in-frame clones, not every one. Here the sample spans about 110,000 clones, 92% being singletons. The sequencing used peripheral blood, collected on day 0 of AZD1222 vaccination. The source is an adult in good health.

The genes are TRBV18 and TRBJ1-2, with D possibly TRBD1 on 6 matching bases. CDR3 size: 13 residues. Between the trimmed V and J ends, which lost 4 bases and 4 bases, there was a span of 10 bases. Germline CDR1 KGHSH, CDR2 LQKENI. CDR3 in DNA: TGTGCCAGCTCACTCCGGGACACCTATGGCTACACCTTC. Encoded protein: CASSLRDTYGYTF. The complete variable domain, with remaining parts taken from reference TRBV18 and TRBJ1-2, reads NAGVMQNPRHLVRRRGQEARLRCSPMKGHSHVYWYRQLPEEGLKFMVYLQKENIIDESGMPKERFSAEFPKEGPSILRIQQVVRGDSAAYFCASSLRDTYGYTFGSGTRLTVV.

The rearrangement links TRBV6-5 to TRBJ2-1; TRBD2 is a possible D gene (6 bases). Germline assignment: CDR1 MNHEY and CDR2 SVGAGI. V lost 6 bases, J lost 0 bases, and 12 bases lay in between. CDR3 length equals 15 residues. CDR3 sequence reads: CASSRSGSSYNEQFF. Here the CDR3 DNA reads TGTGCCAGCAGCCGTAGCGGAAGCTCCTACAATGAGCAGTTCTTC.

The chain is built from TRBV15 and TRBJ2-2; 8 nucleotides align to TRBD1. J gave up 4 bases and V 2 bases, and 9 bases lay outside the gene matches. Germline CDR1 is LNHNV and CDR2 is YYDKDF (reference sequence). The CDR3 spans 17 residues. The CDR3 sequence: CATSRRPGQVITGELFF. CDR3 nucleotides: TGTGCCACCAGCAGAAGACCGGGACAGGTGATCACCGGGGAGCTGTTTTTT.

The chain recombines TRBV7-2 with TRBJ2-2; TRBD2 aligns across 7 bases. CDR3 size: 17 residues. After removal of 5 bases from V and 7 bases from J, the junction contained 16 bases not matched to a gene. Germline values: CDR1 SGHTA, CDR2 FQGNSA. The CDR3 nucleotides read TGTGCCAGCAGCCCAGGCCGTCGGCAGGGAGGGAGCGGGGAGCTGTTTTTT. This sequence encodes CASSPGRRQGGSGELFF.

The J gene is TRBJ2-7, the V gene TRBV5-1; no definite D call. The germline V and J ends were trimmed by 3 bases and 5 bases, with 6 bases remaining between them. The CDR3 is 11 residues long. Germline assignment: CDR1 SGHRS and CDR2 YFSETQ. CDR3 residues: CASSSQHEQYF. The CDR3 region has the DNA TGCGCCAGCAGCTCCCAACACGAGCAGTACTTC.

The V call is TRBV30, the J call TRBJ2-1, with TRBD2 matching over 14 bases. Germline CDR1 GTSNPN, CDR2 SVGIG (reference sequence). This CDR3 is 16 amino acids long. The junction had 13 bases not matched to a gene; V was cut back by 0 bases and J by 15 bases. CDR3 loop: CAWSVGLAGGLASGFF. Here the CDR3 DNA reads TGTGCCTGGAGTGTCGGACTAGCGGGAGGCCTTGCCTCCGGGTTCTTC.

CDR3 in amino acids: CASTERGQGVLATEAFF. In nucleotides, the CDR3 is TGTGCCAGCACCGAAAGGGGACAGGGTGTGTTAGCCACTGAAGCTTTCTTT. The rearrangement joins TRBV27 to TRBJ1-1, with TRBD1 matching 9 bases. The CDR3 is 17 amino acids. V shed 7 bases and J 4 bases; nucleotides not matched to a gene: 16. Looked up from germline, CDR1 is MNHEY and CDR2 is SMNVEV (reference sequence).

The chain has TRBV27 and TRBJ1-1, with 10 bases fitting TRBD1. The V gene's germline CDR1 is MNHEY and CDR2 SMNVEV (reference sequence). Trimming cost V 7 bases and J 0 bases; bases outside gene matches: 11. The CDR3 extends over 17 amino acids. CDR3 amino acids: CASTPRGQGIMNTEAFF. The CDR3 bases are TGTGCCAGCACCCCAAGGGGACAGGGGATCATGAACACTGAAGCTTTCTTT.

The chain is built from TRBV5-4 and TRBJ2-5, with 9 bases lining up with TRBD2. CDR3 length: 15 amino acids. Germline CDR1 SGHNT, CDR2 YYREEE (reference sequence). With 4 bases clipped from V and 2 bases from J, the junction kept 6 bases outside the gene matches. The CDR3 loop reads CASSTSGSAQETQYF. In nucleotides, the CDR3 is TGTGCCAGCAGCACTAGCGGGTCCGCACAAGAGACCCAGTACTTC.

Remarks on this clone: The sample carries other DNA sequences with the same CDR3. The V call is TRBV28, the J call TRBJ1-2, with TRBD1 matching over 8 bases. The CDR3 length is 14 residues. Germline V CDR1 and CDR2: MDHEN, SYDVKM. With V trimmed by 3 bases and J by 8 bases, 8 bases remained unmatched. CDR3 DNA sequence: TGTGCCAGCAGTTTTGGGGCAGGGGGCCGAGGCTACACCTTC. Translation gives CASSFGAGGRGYTF.

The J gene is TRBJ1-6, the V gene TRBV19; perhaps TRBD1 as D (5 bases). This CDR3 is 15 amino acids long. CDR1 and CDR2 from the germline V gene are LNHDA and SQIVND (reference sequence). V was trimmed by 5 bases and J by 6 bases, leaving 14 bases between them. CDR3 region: CASSGTGTSNSPLHF. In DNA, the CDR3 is TGTGCCAGTAGTGGAACCGGGACTTCTAATTCACCCCTCCACTTT. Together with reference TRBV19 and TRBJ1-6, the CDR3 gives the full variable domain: DGGITQSPKYLFRKEGQNVTLSCEQNLNHDAMYWYRQDPGQGLRLIYYSQIVNDFQKGDIAEGYSVSREKKESFPLTVTSAQKNPTAFYLCASSGTGTSNSPLHFGNGTRLTVT.

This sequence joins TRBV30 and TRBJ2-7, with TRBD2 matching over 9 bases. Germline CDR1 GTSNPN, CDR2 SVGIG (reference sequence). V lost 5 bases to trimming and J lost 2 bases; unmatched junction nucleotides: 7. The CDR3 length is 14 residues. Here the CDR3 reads CAWQWGGRAYEQYF. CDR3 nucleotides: TGTGCCTGGCAATGGGGCGGGAGGGCCTACGAGCAGTACTTC.

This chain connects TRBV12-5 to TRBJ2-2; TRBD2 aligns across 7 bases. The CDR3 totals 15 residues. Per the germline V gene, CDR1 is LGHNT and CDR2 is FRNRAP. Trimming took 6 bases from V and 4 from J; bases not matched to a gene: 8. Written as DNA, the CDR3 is TGTGCTAGTGGCCGCCGGGGGGACGGCACCGGGGAGCTGTTTTTT. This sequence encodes CASGRRGDGTGELFF.

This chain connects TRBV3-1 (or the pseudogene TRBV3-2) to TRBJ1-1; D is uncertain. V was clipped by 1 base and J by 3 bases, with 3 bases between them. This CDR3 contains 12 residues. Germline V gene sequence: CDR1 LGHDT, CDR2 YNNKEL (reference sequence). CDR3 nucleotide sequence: TGTGCCAGCAGCCAAGCCGACACTGAAGCTTTCTTT. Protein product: CASSQADTEAFF.

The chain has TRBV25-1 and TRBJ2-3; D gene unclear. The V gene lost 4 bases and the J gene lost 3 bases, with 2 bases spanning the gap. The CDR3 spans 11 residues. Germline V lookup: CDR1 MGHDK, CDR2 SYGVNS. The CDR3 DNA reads TGTGCCAGCAGTGTAACAGATACGCAGTATTTT. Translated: CASSVTDTQYF.

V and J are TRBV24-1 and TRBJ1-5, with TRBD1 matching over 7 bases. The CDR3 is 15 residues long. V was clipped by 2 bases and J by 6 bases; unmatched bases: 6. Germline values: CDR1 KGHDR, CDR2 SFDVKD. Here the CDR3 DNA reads TGTGCCACCAGTGATTCTAAACAGGGGAGTCAGCCCCAGCATTTT. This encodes CATSDSKQGSQPQHF.

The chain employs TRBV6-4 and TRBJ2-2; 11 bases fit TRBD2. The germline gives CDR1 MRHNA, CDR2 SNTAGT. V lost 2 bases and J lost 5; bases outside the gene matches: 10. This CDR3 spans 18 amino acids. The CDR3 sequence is CASSDIQTSGVGTGELFF. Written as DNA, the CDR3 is TGTGCCAGCAGTGACATCCAGACTAGCGGGGTAGGGACCGGGGAGCTGTTTTTT.

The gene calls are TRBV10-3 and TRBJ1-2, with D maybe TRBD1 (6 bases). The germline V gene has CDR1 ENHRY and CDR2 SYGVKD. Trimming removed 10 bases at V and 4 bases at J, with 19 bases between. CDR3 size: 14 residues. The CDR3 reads CATRDPGHPYGYTF. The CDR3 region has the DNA TGTGCCACGAGGGACCCGGGACACCCCTATGGCTACACCTTC.